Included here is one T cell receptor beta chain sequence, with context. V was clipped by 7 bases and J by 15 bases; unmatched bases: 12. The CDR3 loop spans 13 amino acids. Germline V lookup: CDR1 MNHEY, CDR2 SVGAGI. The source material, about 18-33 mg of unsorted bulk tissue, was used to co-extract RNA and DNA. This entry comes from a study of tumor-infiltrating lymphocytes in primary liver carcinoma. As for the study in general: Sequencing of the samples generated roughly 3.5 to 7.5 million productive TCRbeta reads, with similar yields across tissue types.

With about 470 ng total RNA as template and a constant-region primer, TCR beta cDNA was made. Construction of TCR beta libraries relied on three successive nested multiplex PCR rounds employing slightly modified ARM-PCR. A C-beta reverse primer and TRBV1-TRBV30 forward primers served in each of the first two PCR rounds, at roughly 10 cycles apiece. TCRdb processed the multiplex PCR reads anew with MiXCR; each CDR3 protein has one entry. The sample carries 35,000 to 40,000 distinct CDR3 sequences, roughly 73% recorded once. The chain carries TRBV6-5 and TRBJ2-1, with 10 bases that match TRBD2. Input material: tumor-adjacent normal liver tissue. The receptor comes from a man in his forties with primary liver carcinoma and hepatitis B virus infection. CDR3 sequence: CASTSSGSDERFF. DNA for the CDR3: TGTGCCAGCACTTCTAGCGGGAGCGATGAGAGGTTCTTC.